Included here is one T cell receptor (beta chain) sequence, with context. Antigen unknown. The primer mix had 60 Vbeta and 13 Jbeta primers. Profiled with immunoSEQ multiplex PCR; TCRdb holds only in-frame clones, not every one. This table has 90,000 to 120,000 clones, over 70% appearing once. The record originates from a study of cytomegalovirus exposure and HLA in healthy donors. Study conclusions and caveats: Most TCR sequences proved rare, with some public TCRs found in many donors. Researchers reported from a later analysis that most CMV-associated TCR beta chains appeared HLA-restricted. The study carried out a later analysis of TCR beta sequences. It associated approximately 16,000 of them with specific HLA alleles at a false discovery rate of 0.05.

CDR1 is LNHNV, CDR2 YYDKDF, per germline (reference sequence). The CDR3 has 14 residues. Trimming left V 7 bases short and J 2 bases short, with 12 bases between. J is TRBJ2-1 and V is TRBV15, with a weak D call TRBD1 (5 bases). The source of this sequence is a man younger than 40 in good health and CMV-seronegative. Sequencing used PBMCs. Written as DNA, the CDR3 is TGTGCCACCAACAAGGACACAGCCTACAATGAGCAGTTCTTC. Amino acids: CATNKDTAYNEQFF. Looking up the rest from reference TRBV15 and TRBJ2-1 gives the full variable domain: DAMVIQNPRYQVTQFGKPVTLSCSQTLNHNVMYWYQQKSSQAPKLLFHYYDKDFNNEADTPDNFQSRRPNTSFCFLDIRSPGLGDTAMYLCATNKDTAYNEQFFGPGTRLTVL.